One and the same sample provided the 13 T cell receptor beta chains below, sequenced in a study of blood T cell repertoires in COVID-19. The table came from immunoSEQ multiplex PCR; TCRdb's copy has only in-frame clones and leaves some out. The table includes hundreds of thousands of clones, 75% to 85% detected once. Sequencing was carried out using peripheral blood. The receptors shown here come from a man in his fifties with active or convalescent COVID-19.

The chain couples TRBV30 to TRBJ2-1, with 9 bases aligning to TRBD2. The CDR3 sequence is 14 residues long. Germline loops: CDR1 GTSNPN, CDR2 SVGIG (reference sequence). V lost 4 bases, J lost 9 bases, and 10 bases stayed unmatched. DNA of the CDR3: TGTGCCTGGAAGAGGCTAGCGGGACCGACTGAGCAGTTCTTC. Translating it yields CAWKRLAGPTEQFF.

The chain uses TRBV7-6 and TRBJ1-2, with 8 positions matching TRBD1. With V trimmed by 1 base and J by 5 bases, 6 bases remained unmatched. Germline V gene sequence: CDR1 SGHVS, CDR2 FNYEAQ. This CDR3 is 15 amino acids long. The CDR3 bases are TGTGCCAGCAGCTTAGGAACAGGGGGGGAGTATGGCTACACCTTC. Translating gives CASSLGTGGEYGYTF.

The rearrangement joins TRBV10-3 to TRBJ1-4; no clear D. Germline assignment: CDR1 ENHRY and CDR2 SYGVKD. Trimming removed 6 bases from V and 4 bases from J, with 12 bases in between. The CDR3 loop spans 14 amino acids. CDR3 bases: TGTGCCATCAGCCCCTCTGGAGTTAATGAAAAACTGTTTTTT. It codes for CAISPSGVNEKLFF.

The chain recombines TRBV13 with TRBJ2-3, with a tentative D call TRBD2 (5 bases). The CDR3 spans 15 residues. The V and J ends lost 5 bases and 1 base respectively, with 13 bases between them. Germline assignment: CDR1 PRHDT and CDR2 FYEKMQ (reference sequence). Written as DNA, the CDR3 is TGTGCCAGCAGCCTTCGTGGTAGCGGCACAGATACGCAGTATTTT. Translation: CASSLRGSGTDTQYF.

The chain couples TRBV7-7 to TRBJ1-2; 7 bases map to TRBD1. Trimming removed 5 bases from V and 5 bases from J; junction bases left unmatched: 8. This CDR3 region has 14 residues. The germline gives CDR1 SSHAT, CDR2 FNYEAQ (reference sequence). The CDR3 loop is CASSASTGFYGYTF. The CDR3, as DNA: TGTGCCAGCAGCGCCTCGACAGGGTTTTATGGCTACACCTTC.

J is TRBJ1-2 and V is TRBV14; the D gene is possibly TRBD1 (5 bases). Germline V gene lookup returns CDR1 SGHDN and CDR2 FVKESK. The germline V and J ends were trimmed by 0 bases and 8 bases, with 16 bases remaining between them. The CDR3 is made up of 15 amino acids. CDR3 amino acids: CASSQEGARHPGYTF. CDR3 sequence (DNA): TGTGCCAGCAGCCAAGAAGGGGCGAGACATCCAGGCTACACCTTC.

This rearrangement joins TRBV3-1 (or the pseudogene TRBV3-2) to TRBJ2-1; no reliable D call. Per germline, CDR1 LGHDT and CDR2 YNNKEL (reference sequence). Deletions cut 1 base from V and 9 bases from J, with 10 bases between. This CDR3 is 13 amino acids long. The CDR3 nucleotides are TGTGCCAGCAGCCAAGGGCCTGTTTTTGAGCAGTTCTTC. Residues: CASSQGPVFEQFF.

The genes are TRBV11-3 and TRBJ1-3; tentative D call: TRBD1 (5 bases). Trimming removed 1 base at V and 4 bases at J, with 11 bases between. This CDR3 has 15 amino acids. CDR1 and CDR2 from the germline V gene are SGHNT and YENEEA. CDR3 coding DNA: TGTGCCAGCAGCTTAGGGGGGGTATCCGGAAACACCATATATTTT. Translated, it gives CASSLGGVSGNTIYF.

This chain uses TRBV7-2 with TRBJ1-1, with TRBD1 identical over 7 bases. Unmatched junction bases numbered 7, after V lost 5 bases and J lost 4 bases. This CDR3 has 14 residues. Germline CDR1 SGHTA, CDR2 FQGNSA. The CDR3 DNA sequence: TGTGCCAGCAGCCGTCAGGGGGGAGGCACTGAAGCTTTCTTT. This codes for CASSRQGGGTEAFF.

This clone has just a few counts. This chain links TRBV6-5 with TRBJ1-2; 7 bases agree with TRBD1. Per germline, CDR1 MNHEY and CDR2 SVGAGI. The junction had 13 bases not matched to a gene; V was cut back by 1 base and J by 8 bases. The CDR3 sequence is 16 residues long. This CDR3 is CASSYYPGTARSGYTF. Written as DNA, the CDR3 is TGTGCCAGCAGTTACTACCCTGGGACAGCCCGGAGCGGCTACACCTTC.

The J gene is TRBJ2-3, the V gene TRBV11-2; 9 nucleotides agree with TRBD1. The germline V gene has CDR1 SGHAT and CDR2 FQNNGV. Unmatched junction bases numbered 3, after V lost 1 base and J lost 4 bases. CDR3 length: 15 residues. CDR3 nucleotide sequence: TGTGCCAGCAGCTTAGTACAGGGGGCCCCAGATACGCAGTATTTT. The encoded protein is CASSLVQGAPDTQYF. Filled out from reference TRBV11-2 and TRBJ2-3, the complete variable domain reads EAGVAQSPRYKIIEKRQSVAFWCNPISGHATLYWYQQILGQGPKLLIQFQNNGVVDDSQLPKDRFSAERLKGVDSTLKIQPAKLEDSAVYLCASSLVQGAPDTQYFGPGTRLTVL.

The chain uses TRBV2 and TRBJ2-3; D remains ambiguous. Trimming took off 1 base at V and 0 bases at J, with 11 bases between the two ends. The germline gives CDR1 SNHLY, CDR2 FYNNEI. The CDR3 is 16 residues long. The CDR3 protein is CASSEVRRSSTDTQYF. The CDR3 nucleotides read TGTGCCAGCAGTGAAGTAAGGCGGTCGAGCACAGATACGCAGTATTTT.

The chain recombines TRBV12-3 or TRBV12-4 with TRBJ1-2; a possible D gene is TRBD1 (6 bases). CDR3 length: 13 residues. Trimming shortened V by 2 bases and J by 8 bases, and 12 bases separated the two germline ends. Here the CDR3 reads CASSLWDIGGYTF. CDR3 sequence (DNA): TGTGCCAGCAGTTTATGGGACATCGGGGGCTACACCTTC.